Listed here are 20 T cell receptor beta chains from one sample, sequenced in a study of blood T cell repertoires in COVID-19. Produced via immunoSEQ multiplex PCR; TCRdb's table is partial and in-frame only. The sample records 45,000 to 55,000 clones, about 72% being singletons. Material for sequencing was PBMCs or T cells enriched from blood (not recorded which). These receptors were collected from a woman between 50 and 59 years old with acute COVID-19.

Comment on this clone: Other DNA sequences in this specimen translate into the identical CDR3. This chain uses TRBV29-1 with TRBJ1-1, with TRBD1 matching over 8 bases. Unmatched junction bases numbered 6, after V lost 6 bases and J lost 6 bases. The CDR3 is 12 residues long. Per the germline V gene, CDR1 is SQVTM and CDR2 is ANQGSEA. As DNA, the CDR3 is TGCAGCGTGACAGGGGATTCGGCTGAAGCTTTCTTT. Protein product: CSVTGDSAEAFF.

This clone has only a few counts. The chain has TRBV27 and TRBJ1-4; D perhaps matches TRBD1 (6 bases). Germline CDR1 MNHEY, CDR2 SMNVEV (reference sequence). The length of the CDR3 is 15 residues. V lost 2 bases, J lost 5 bases, and 12 bases lay in between. Here the CDR3 DNA reads TGTGCCAGCAGTTTAGGGCAGGGGTCCAATGAAAAACTGTTTTTT. Translating it yields CASSLGQGSNEKLFF. Supplemented by reference TRBV27 and TRBJ1-4, the full variable domain reads EAQVTQNPRYLITVTGKKLTVTCSQNMNHEYMSWYRQDPGLGLRQIYYSMNVEVTDKGDVPEGYKVSRKEKRNFPLILESPSPNQTSLYFCASSLGQGSNEKLFFGSGTQLSVL.

The chain has TRBV10-3 and TRBJ1-3, with TRBD1 identical over 7 bases. Losses at the gene ends were 6 bases for V and 0 bases for J; bases not matched to a gene: 5. The CDR3 runs 15 residues. The germline V gene has CDR1 ENHRY and CDR2 SYGVKD. The CDR3: CAISQGQSSGNTIYF. The CDR3 nucleotides read TGTGCCATCAGCCAGGGACAGTCCTCTGGAAACACCATATATTTT.

This clone was observed a few times. The V call is TRBV18, the J call TRBJ1-1; tentative D call: TRBD1 (6 bases). Trimming left V 6 bases short and J 4 bases short, with 12 bases between. This CDR3 has 13 residues. The germline CDR1 and CDR2 sequences are KGHSH and LQKENI. CDR3 loop: CASSPDRTTEAFF. The CDR3 coding sequence is TGTGCCAGCTCGCCTGACAGGACCACTGAAGCTTTCTTT.

The rearrangement links TRBV5-1 to TRBJ2-2, with a weak D call TRBD1 (5 bases). Germline V gives CDR1 SGHRS, CDR2 YFSETQ. Trimming left V 0 bases short and J 6 bases short, with 12 bases between. The CDR3 covers 15 residues. The CDR3 sequence is CASSLDRNGPGELFF. In DNA form, the CDR3 reads TGCGCCAGCAGCTTGGACAGGAATGGACCCGGGGAGCTGTTTTTT. The full variable domain, in which reference TRBV5-1 and TRBJ2-2 provide the parts outside the CDR3, is KAGVTQTPRYLIKTRGQQVTLSCSPISGHRSVSWYQQTPGQGLQFLFEYFSETQRNKGNFPGRFSGRQFSNSRSEMNVSTLELGDSALYLCASSLDRNGPGELFFGEGSRLTVL.

CDR3 nucleotide sequence: TGTGCCAGCTCACCACCAACGACAGGGGCGGGTGGAAACACCATATATTTT. Its translation: CASSPPTTGAGGNTIYF. The chain employs TRBV18 and TRBJ1-3, with TRBD1 matching 8 bases. The CDR3 sequence is 17 residues long. V gave up 0 bases and J gave up 3 bases; unmatched junction bases: 7. From germline, CDR1 is KGHSH and CDR2 LQKENI.

This chain uses TRBV2 with TRBJ1-4; D not certain. Germline V gene data show CDR1 as SNHLY and CDR2 as FYNNEI. V was pared by 1 base and J by 5 bases, with 5 bases between. The CDR3 runs 13 residues. This chain's CDR3 is CASSEGRNEKLFF. The CDR3 DNA reads TGTGCCAGCAGTGAAGGTAGAAATGAAAAACTGTTTTTT.

The CDR3 coding sequence is TGTGCCAGCAACCTCCCGGAGAGCAATCAGCCCCAGCATTTT. Translation: CASNLPESNQPQHF. The chain is built from TRBV28 and TRBJ1-5; D gene unclear. Looked up from germline, CDR1 is MDHEN and CDR2 is SYDVKM. The length of the CDR3 is 14 residues. Trimming removed 7 bases from V and 1 base from J, with 11 bases in between.

The CDR3 loop is CASSNQPGQGRRGYGYTF. The CDR3, as DNA: TGTGCCAGTAGTAACCAGCCGGGACAGGGCCGCCGAGGCTATGGCTACACCTTC. The chain links TRBV19 to TRBJ1-2, with 9 bases matching TRBD1. The CDR3 length is 18 residues. CDR1 and CDR2 (germline): LNHDA, SQIVND (reference sequence). The V gene end was trimmed by 4 bases and the J gene end by 4 bases; junction bases not matched to a gene: 16.

J is TRBJ1-3 and V is TRBV5-4; 7 nucleotides match TRBD1. The CDR3 has 15 residues. V was pared by 4 bases and J by 3 bases, with 7 bases of the junction left unmatched. Germline CDR1 is SGHNT and CDR2 is YYREEE (reference sequence). CDR3 sequence reads: CASSGGGLGGNTIYF. CDR3 coding DNA: TGTGCCAGCAGCGGAGGGGGCCTGGGTGGAAACACCATATATTTT.

For the CDR3, the DNA is TGTGCCAGTAGTGTTTCCCCCTTGACAGGGGGCATCTCCTACGAGCAGTACTTC. Protein product: CASSVSPLTGGISYEQYF. The chain joins TRBV19 to TRBJ2-7, with 10 nucleotides matching TRBD1. The V gene's germline CDR1 is LNHDA and CDR2 SQIVND (reference sequence). The CDR3 extends over 18 amino acids. V was pared by 5 bases and J by 0 bases, with 13 bases of the junction left unmatched.

In its sample, this clone was seen once. This chain uses TRBV10-2 with TRBJ2-7, with D perhaps TRBD2 (5 bases). The germline V and J ends were trimmed by 1 base and 5 bases, with 9 bases remaining between them. The CDR3 runs to 13 residues. The germline V gene has CDR1 WSHSY and CDR2 SAAADI. The DNA of the CDR3 is TGCGCCAGCAGTGAGTTCTCGAGGGACGAGCAGTACTTC. This codes for CASSEFSRDEQYF.

The V call is TRBV7-3, the J call TRBJ1-1, with 7 bases matching TRBD1. This CDR3 is 14 amino acids long. Germline CDR1 reads SGHTA; CDR2 reads FQGTGA. Trimming took 4 bases from V and 7 from J; bases not matched to a gene: 9. CDR3 region: CASSSTGSTVEAFF. The DNA of the CDR3 is TGTGCCAGCAGCTCGACAGGGTCGACAGTTGAAGCTTTCTTT. The whole variable domain, remainder taken from reference TRBV7-3 and TRBJ1-1, is GAGVSQTPSNKVTEKGKYVELRCDPISGHTALYWYRQSLGQGPEFLIYFQGTGAADDSGLPNDRFFAVRPEGSVSTLKIQRTERGDSAVYLCASSSTGSTVEAFFGQGTRLTVV.

The CDR3 DNA follows: TGTGCCAGCTCACCACGGACAGGAGTAAGCACAGATACGCAGTATTTT. Protein: CASSPRTGVSTDTQYF. The chain employs TRBV18 and TRBJ2-3, with TRBD1 matching over 7 bases. With V trimmed by 1 base and J by 0 bases, 4 bases remained unmatched. The CDR3 is 16 residues long. CDR1 KGHSH and CDR2 LQKENI come from the germline V gene.

The rearrangement uses TRBV19 and TRBJ1-5; 11 bases fit TRBD1. Trimming at V came to 6 bases and at J to 4 bases, leaving 17 bases not matched to a gene. Per the germline V gene, CDR1 is LNHDA and CDR2 is SQIVND (reference sequence). This CDR3 spans 19 amino acids. The CDR3 nucleotides read TGTGCCAGTAGGGAAGGACAGGGGGCGCGAAGGGTTAGAAATCAGCCCCAGCATTTT. Amino acid sequence: CASREGQGARRVRNQPQHF.

The genes are TRBV4-1 and TRBJ2-2, with 16 bases lining up with TRBD2. With V trimmed by 3 bases and J by 5 bases, 6 bases remained unmatched. CDR3 length: 18 residues. Germline loops: CDR1 MGHRA, CDR2 YSYEKL. CDR3: CASSQGLAGGPRTGELFF. The CDR3 coding sequence is TGCGCCAGCAGCCAGGGACTAGCGGGGGGGCCTAGGACCGGGGAGCTGTTTTTT.

CDR3 region: CASSPRAETQYF. In DNA, the CDR3 is TGTGCCAGCTCACCGCGGGCCGAGACCCAGTACTTC. The V call is TRBV18, the J call TRBJ2-5; tentative D call: TRBD2 (5 bases). Trimming took 3 bases from V and 5 from J, leaving 7 bases between them. The V gene's germline CDR1 is KGHSH and CDR2 LQKENI. The CDR3 has 12 residues. Combining the CDR3 with reference TRBV18 and TRBJ2-5 gives the whole variable domain NAGVMQNPRHLVRRRGQEARLRCSPMKGHSHVYWYRQLPEEGLKFMVYLQKENIIDESGMPKERFSAEFPKEGPSILRIQQVVRGDSAAYFCASSPRAETQYFGPGTRLLVL.

V gene TRBV6-2 or TRBV6-3 combines with J gene TRBJ1-1; no definite D call. CDR1 and CDR2 (germline): MNHEY, SVGEGT. This CDR3 contains 13 residues. With 4 bases removed from V and 6 bases from J, the gap between germline ends came to 12 bases. The CDR3 sequence is CASSFITSAEAFF. Here the CDR3 DNA reads TGTGCCAGCAGTTTTATTACGTCGGCTGAAGCTTTCTTT.

V is TRBV5-8 and J is TRBJ1-6, with 7 bases matching TRBD1. V trimming: 4 bases; J trimming: 7 bases; junction bases outside the gene matches: 2. CDR3 length: 13 residues. Per germline, CDR1 SGHTS and CDR2 YDEGEE. CDR3 loop: CASSATGNSPLHF. The CDR3 DNA follows: TGTGCCAGCAGCGCGACAGGGAATTCACCCCTCCACTTT. Complete variable domain (other parts from reference TRBV5-8 and TRBJ1-6): EAGVTQSPTHLIKTRGQQATLRCSPISGHTSVYWYQQALGLGLQFLLWYDEGEERNRGNFPPRFSGRQFPNYSSELNVNALELEDSALYLCASSATGNSPLHFGNGTRLTVT.

This sequence joins TRBV30 and TRBJ1-5; possible D gene TRBD1, 6 bases. Germline-derived CDR1 and CDR2 are GTSNPN and SVGIG (reference sequence). V was cut by 3 bases and J by 5 bases, with 11 bases left in between. This CDR3 comprises 13 residues. CDR3 in amino acids: CAWSARGDQPQHF. The CDR3 DNA reads TGTGCCTGGAGCGCCAGGGGCGATCAGCCCCAGCATTTT.